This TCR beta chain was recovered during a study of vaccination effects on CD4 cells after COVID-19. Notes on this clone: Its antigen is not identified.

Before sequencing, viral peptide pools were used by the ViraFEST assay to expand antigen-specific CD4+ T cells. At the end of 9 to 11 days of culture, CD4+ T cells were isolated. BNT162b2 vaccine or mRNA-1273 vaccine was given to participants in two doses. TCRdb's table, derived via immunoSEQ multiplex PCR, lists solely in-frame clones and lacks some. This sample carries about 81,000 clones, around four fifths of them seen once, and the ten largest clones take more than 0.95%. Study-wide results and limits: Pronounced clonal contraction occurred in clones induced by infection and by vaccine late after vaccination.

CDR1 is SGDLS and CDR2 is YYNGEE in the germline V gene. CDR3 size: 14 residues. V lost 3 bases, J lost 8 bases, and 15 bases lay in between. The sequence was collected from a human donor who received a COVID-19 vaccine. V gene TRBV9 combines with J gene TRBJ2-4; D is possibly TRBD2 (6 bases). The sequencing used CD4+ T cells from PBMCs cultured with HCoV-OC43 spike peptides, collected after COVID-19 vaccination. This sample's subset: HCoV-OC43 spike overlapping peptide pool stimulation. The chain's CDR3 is CASSDGRPGDIQYF. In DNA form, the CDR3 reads TGTGCCAGCAGCGACGGGAGACCTGGGGACATTCAGTACTTC.